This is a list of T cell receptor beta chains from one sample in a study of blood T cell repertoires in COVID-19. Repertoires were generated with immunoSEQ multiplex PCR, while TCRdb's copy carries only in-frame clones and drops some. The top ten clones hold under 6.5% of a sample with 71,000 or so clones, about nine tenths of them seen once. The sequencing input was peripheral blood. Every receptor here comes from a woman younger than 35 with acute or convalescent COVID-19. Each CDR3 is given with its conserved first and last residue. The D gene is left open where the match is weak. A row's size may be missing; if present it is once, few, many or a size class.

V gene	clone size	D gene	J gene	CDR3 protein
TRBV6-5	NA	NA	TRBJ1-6	CASSFLGGLYNSPLHF
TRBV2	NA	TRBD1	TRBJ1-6	CASTTGVWSPLHF
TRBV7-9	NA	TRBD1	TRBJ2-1	CASSSRMTRDRDGNEQFF
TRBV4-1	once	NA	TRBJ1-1	CASSQDSGVLNTEAFF
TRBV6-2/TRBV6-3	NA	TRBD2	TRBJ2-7	CASSFPETGTSPYEQYF
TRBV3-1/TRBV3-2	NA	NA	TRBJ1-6	CASSQGGRGDSPLHF
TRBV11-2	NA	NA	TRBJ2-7	CASSFYRHQTYEQYF
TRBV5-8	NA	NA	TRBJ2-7	CASQGLRFFGYEQYF
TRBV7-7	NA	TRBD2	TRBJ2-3	CASSSTGTSGTRADTQYF
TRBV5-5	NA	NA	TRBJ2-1	CASSSRTEESSYNEQFF
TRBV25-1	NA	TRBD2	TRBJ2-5	CASSESGTQPQETQYF
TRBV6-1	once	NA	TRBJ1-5	CASSEAWNRDQPQHF
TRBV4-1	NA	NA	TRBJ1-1	CASSPVGGNRAPRTEAFF
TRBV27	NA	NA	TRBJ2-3	CASSLVRAGDTQYF
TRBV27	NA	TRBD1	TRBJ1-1	CASSLGHRGLGRNTEAFF
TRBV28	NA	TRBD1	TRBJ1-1	CASRGQGNTEAFF
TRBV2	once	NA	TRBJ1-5	CASSDSEGNQPQHF
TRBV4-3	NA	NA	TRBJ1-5	CASSLNSRAGLQPQHF
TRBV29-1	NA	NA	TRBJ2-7	CSVKVSGHEQYF
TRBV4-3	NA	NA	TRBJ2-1	CASSQEVGRDSHNEQFF
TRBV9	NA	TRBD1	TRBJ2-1	CASSVGGQGTIYNEQFF
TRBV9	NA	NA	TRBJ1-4	CASSVGTTTTNEKLFF
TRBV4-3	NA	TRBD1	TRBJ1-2	CASSQDRQGRYGYTF
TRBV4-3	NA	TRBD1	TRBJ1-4	CASSQDLVGQRPEKLFF
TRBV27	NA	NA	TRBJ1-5	CASSSIGGHSNQPQHF
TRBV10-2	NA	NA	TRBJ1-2	CASSEFQGNYGYTF
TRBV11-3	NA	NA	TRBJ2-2	CASSPRLQGGTGELFF
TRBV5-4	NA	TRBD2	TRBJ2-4	CASSPGGRDNIQYF
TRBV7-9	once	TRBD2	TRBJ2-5	CASSLVGTSLETQYF
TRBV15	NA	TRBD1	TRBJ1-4	CATSRVRDREDEKLFF
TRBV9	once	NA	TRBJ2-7	CASSVFDTSYEQYF
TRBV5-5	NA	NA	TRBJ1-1	CASSIADYHTEAFF
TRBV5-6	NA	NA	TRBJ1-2	CASSWVGARSSNYGYTF